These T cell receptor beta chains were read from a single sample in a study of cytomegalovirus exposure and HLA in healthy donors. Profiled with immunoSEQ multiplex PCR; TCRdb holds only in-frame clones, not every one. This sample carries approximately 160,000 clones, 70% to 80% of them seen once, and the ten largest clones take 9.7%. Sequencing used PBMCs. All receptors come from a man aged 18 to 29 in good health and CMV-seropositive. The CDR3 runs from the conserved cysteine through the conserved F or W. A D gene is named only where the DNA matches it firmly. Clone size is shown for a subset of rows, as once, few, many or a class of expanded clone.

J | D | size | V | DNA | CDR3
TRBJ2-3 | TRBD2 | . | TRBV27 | TGTGCCAGCAGTTCCCGTTTACTAGCGGTAGAGATTCCCACAGATACGCAGTATTTT | CASSSRLLAVEIPTDTQYF
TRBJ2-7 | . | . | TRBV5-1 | TGCGCCAGCAGCTTGGAAGCAGGGGGGAGCTACGAGCAGTACTTC | CASSLEAGGSYEQYF
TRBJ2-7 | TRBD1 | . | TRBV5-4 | TGTGCCAGCAGCTTCGACAGGGGATCCTACGAGCAGTACTTC | CASSFDRGSYEQYF
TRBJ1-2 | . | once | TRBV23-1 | TGCGCCAGCAGTCAATCATCAATTAACTATGGCTACACCTTC | CASSQSSINYGYTF
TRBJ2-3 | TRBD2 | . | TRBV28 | TGTGCCAGCAGTTTATATGAGCGGGAGGCTAGGGGCACAGATACGCAGTATTTT | CASSLYEREARGTDTQYF
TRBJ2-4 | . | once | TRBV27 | TGTGCCAGCAGTTTATCGGTCGGGGTGGCCAAAAACATTCAGTACTTC | CASSLSVGVAKNIQYF
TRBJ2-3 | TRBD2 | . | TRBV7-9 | TGTGCCAGCAGTTCTCGAGTGACTAGCGGGAAGGTTACAGATACGCAGTATTTT | CASSSRVTSGKVTDTQYF
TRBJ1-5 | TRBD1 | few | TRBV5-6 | TGTGCCAGCAGTAGGGGACAGCCCAATCAGCCCCAGCATTTT | CASSRGQPNQPQHF
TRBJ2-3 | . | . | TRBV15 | TGTGCCACCAGCGGTTCGGGAATCAGGACAGATACGCAGTATTTT | CATSGSGIRTDTQYF
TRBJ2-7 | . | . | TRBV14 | TGTGCCAGCAGTCCTGTTACCTACGAGCAGTACTTC | CASSPVTYEQYF
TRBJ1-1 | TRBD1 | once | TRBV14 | TGTGCCAGCAGTCATTTACAGGGGGTAGAGACTGAAGCTTTCTTT | CASSHLQGVETEAFF
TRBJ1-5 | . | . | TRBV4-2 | TGTGCCAGCAGCCCGGGAGGGAACGTCGGGGGGAGACAGCCCCAGCATTTT | CASSPGGNVGGRQPQHF
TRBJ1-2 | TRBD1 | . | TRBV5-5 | TGTGCCAGCAGTCTTGCCGGGACAGGTGGCTATGGCTACACCTTC | CASSLAGTGGYGYTF
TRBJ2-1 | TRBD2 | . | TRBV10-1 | TGCGCCAGCAGTGAGTCAGTGGCGGGAGGGGGATACAATGAGCAGTTCTTC | CASSESVAGGGYNEQFF
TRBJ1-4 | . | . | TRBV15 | TGTGCCACTAAAGTCAGGAATAATGAAAAACTGTTTTTT | CATKVRNNEKLFF
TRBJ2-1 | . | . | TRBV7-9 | TGTGCCAGCAGCTTACCCCTAGCCTTCAATGAGCAGTTCTTC | CASSLPLAFNEQFF
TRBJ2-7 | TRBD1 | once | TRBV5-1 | TGCGCCAGCAGCCCGCTGGGACAGGGGCACTACGAGCAGTACTTC | CASSPLGQGHYEQYF
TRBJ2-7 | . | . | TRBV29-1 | TGCAGCGTTGTAGGACTTTCCTACGAGCAGTACTTC | CSVVGLSYEQYF
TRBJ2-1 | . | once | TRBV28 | TGTGCCAGCAGTTCTTACTCAGGCGAGCAGTTCTTC | CASSSYSGEQFF
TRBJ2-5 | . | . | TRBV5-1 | TGCGCCAGCAGCTTTCTAGGGGGGGCGGAGCTCCAAGAGACCCAGTACTTC | CASSFLGGAELQETQYF
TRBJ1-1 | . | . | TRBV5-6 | TGTGCCAGCAGCAGAGGCTTGAACACTGAAGCTTTCTTT | CASSRGLNTEAFF
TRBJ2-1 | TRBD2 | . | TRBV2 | TGTGCCAGCGTGGCGGGAGGGAATGAGCAGTTCTTC | CASVAGGNEQFF
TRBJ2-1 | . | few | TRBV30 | TGTGCCTGGAGTCCAGGGGTTGGGTGGAATGAGCAGTTCTTC | CAWSPGVGWNEQFF
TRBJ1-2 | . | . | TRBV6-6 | TGTGCCAGCAGCTCGACATTGCAGGGTATCTATGGCTACACCTTC | CASSSTLQGIYGYTF
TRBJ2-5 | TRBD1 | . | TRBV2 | TGTGCCAGCAGTGAATGGGGACAGGGAGGCGGAGAGACCCAGTACTTC | CASSEWGQGGGETQYF
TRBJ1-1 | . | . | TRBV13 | TGTGCCAGCAGCTTGGGCAGGGTCGGTGTGCTGAACACTGAAGCTTTCTTT | CASSLGRVGVLNTEAFF
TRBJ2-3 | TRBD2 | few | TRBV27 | TGTGCCAGCAGTTTTTCAATAGCGGGAGGAACAGATACGCAGTATTTT | CASSFSIAGGTDTQYF
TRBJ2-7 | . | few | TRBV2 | TGTGCGATCAGGGGGCGGGAGAGCTCCTACGAGCAGTACTTC | CAIRGRESSYEQYF
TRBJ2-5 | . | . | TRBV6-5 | TGTGCCAGCAGCCCTCTGGCGGGGGAGACCCAGTACTTC | CASSPLAGETQYF
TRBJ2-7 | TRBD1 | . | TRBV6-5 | TGTGCCAGCAGTTACGAGGGGACAGGGCGCCACGAGCAGTACTTC | CASSYEGTGRHEQYF
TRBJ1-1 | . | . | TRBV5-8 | TGTGCCAGCAGCTTGGGGAGAATGACTGAAGCTTTCTTT | CASSLGRMTEAFF
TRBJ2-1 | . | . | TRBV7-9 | TGTGCCAGCAGCTCTACCAATGAGCAGTTCTTC | CASSSTNEQFF
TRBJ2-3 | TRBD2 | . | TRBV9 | TGTGCCAGCAGGACGTTTAGCGGGAGGGACACAGATACGCAGTATTTT | CASRTFSGRDTDTQYF
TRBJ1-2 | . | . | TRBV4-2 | TGTGCCAGCAGCCATCCCCGTGGCTACACCTTC | CASSHPRGYTF
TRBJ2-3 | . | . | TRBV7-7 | TGTGCTAGCAGCTTAGCCCCGTTTGGGCTAGCGCAAACAGATACGCAGTATTTT | CASSLAPFGLAQTDTQYF
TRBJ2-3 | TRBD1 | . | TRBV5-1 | TGCGCCAGCCGGCTCAAACGGGACAGGGGAGGTCGGGGCACAGATACGCAGTATTTT | CASRLKRDRGGRGTDTQYF
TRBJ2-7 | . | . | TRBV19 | TGTGCCAGTAGTATCAGCAAGGGGCTGTCGTTCTACGAGCAGTACTTC | CASSISKGLSFYEQYF
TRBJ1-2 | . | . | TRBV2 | TGTGCCAGCAGTGAAGGCCCGGGGATAGGTGGCTACACCTTC | CASSEGPGIGGYTF
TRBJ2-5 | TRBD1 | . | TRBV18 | TGTGCCAGCTCACCACCGACAGGGCGAGAGACCCAGTACTTC | CASSPPTGRETQYF
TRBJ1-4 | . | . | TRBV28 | TGTGCCAGCAGTTTAGCCGGGCGAGGGGAAAAACTGTTTTTT | CASSLAGRGEKLFF
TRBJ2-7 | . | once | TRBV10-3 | TGTGCCATCAGTGAGTCAGAGGACACGTCCTACGAGCAGTACTTC | CAISESEDTSYEQYF
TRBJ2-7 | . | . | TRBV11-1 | TGTGCCAGCAGTAGATCGACAGGCATCTCCTACGAGCAGTACTTC | CASSRSTGISYEQYF
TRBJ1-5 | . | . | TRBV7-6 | TGTGCCAGCAGCTTAGAACAGGGTTGGGCTCAGCCCCAGCATTTT | CASSLEQGWAQPQHF
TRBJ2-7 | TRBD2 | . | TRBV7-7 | TGTGCTAGCAGCTTTCAAGCGGGAGGGGACTACGAGCAGTACTTC | CASSFQAGGDYEQYF
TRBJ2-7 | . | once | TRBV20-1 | TGCAGTGCCACGGACATTTACGAGCAGTACTTC | CSATDIYEQYF
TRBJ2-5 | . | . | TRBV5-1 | TGCGCCAGCAGCTTGGCGATTGGCCAGGTTCAAGAGACCCAGTACTTC | CASSLAIGQVQETQYF
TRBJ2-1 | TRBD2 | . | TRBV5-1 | TGCGCCAGCAGCTTAGGGCTAGCGGGCTCCTACAATGAGCAGTTCTTC | CASSLGLAGSYNEQFF
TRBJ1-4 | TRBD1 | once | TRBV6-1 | TGTGCCACTATGACAGGGATAAATGAAAAACTGTTTTTT | CATMTGINEKLFF
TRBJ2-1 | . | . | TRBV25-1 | TGTGCCAGCAGCATGGATAGCCTCTCCTACAATGAGCAGTTCTTC | CASSMDSLSYNEQFF
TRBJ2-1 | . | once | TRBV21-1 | TGTGCCAGCAGCAAAACGCGGACAGGGAGCTACAATGAGCAGTTCTTC | CASSKTRTGSYNEQFF
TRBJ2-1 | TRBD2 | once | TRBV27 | TGTGCCAGCACGCGACGCCTAGCGGGAGTGAATGAGCAGTTCTTC | CASTRRLAGVNEQFF
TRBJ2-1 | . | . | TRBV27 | TGTGCCAGCAGCGGTGGGGGACTTGGGTACAATGAGCAGTTCTTC | CASSGGGLGYNEQFF
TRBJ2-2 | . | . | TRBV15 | TGTGCCACCAGCAGAGATGGGCCTTCCGGGGAGCTGTTTTTT | CATSRDGPSGELFF